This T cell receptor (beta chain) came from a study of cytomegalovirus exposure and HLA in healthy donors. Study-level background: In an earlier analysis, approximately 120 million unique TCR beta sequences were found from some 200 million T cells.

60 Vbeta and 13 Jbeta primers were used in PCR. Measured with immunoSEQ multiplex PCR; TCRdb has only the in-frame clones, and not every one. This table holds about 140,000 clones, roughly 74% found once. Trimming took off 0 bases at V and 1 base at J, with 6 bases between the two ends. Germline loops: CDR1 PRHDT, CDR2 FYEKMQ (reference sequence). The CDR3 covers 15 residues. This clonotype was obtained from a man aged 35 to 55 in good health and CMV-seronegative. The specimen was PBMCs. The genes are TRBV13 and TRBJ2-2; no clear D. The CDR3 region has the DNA TGTGCCAGCAGCTTAGGGACATTGAACACCGGGGAGCTGTTTTTT. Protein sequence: CASSLGTLNTGELFF.